These 17 T cell receptor beta chains came from one sample sequenced in a study of blood T cell repertoires in COVID-19. The table came from immunoSEQ multiplex PCR; TCRdb's copy has only in-frame clones and leaves some out. Among approximately 170,000 clones, under 90% were seen once, and the ten largest hold around 13%. The sample consisted of peripheral blood. The receptors were sampled from a woman in her seventies with COVID-19, enrolled during active disease.

Notes on this clone: Other DNA sequences from this sample encode an identical CDR3 as well. This rearrangement joins TRBV5-1 to TRBJ1-1; no reliable D call. The CDR3 consists of 13 residues. CDR1 is SGHRS and CDR2 is YFSETQ in the germline V gene. V was clipped by 4 bases and J by 0 bases, with 7 bases between them. The CDR3 region is CASSAQVNTEAFF. The DNA of the CDR3 is TGCGCCAGCAGCGCGCAGGTGAACACTGAAGCTTTCTTT.

This chain connects TRBV5-1 to TRBJ2-3, with 9 positions matching TRBD2. Germline assignment: CDR1 SGHRS and CDR2 YFSETQ. The CDR3 runs to 13 residues. V was pared by 8 bases and J by 9 bases, with 10 bases of the junction left unmatched. CDR3 DNA sequence: TGCGCCAGTTCCGGGACTAGCTTTATCACGCAGTATTTT. Protein product: CASSGTSFITQYF. The whole variable domain, filled in from reference TRBV5-1 and TRBJ2-3, reads KAGVTQTPRYLIKTRGQQVTLSCSPISGHRSVSWYQQTPGQGLQFLFEYFSETQRNKGNFPGRFSGRQFSNSRSEMNVSTLELGDSALYLCASSGTSFITQYFGPGTRLTVL.

The chain is built from TRBV18 and TRBJ1-5, with D tentatively TRBD1 (5 bases). CDR1 is KGHSH, CDR2 LQKENI, per germline. V lost 3 bases to trimming and J lost 4 bases, with 7 bases between them. The CDR3 totals 13 residues. The DNA of the CDR3 is TGTGCCAGCTCACCCTCAGGGAATCAGCCCCAGCATTTT. This translates into CASSPSGNQPQHF.

The gene calls are TRBV28 and TRBJ2-1; 12 bases align to TRBD2. Germline loops: CDR1 MDHEN, CDR2 SYDVKM. Trimming removed 5 bases from V and 8 bases from J; junction bases left unmatched: 10. This CDR3 region has 16 residues. The CDR3 protein is CASSGVRTSGNDEQFF. The CDR3 coding sequence is TGTGCCAGCAGTGGGGTTCGGACTAGCGGGAACGATGAGCAGTTCTTC.

This chain connects TRBV5-5 to TRBJ1-2; TRBD1 matches at 9 bases. The J segment lost 8 bases and the V segment lost 2 bases, leaving 4 bases of the junction unmatched. CDR1 and CDR2 (germline): SGHKS, YYEKEE (reference sequence). The CDR3 runs 13 residues. CDR3 DNA sequence: TGTGCCAGCAGCTTACAGGGGGCGCGAGGCTACACCTTC. Amino acid sequence: CASSLQGARGYTF.

The chain links TRBV4-2 to TRBJ2-1, with TRBD2 matching over 9 bases. The CDR3 spans 18 residues. CDR1 LGHNA and CDR2 YNFKEQ come from the germline V gene. Trimming cost V 0 bases and J 3 bases; bases outside gene matches: 9. The CDR3 bases are TGTGCCAGCAGCCAAGAAGCTAGCGGGATGGGGCTCTACAATGAGCAGTTCTTC. It specifies CASSQEASGMGLYNEQFF.

At least ten counts were recorded for this clone. V is TRBV10-1 and J is TRBJ1-6, with D uncertain. This CDR3 has 13 residues. V was pared by 4 bases and J by 13 bases, with 14 bases between. The germline gives CDR1 WNHNN, CDR2 SYGVQD (reference sequence). CDR3 residues: CASSARNYLPLHF. DNA of the CDR3: TGCGCCAGCAGTGCCAGAAATTATCTTCCCCTCCACTTT.

A single count supports this clone. A junction boundary mismatches the germline segment, possibly from a read error. The gene calls are TRBV7-7 and TRBJ2-5, with 11 bases fitting TRBD2. The CDR3 loop spans 16 amino acids. Germline V gene sequence: CDR1 SSHAT, CDR2 FNYEAQ (reference sequence). Here the CDR3 DNA reads TGTGCTAGCAGCTCCTCTAGCGGGGGGACGGTAGAGACCCAGTACTTC. Protein sequence: CASSSSSGGTVETQYF.

The chain links TRBV7-8 to TRBJ2-1, with D possibly being TRBD1 (5 bases). This CDR3 spans 11 amino acids. The ends were cut back, 5 bases at V and 9 bases at J, with 8 bases in the middle. Germline CDR1 reads SGHVS; CDR2 reads FQNEAQ. The CDR3 loop reads CASSVQGEQFF. In DNA, the CDR3 is TGTGCCAGCAGCGTGCAGGGTGAGCAGTTCTTC.

This clone was detected only a few times. This chain uses TRBV29-1 with TRBJ1-2, with a weak D call TRBD1 (5 bases). CDR3 length: 12 amino acids. V lost 4 bases and J 8 bases, leaving 14 bases between the germline ends. Germline loops: CDR1 SQVTM, CDR2 ANQGSEA. DNA for the CDR3: TGCAGCGTTGGTGGGGCACGAGAAGGCTACACCTTC. Its translation is CSVGGAREGYTF.

J is TRBJ1-2 and V is TRBV6-5; 7 nucleotides agree with TRBD1. The J segment lost 5 bases and the V segment lost 6 bases, leaving 9 bases of the junction unmatched. The CDR3 runs 14 residues. The germline gives CDR1 MNHEY, CDR2 SVGAGI. CDR3 DNA: TGTGCCAGCAGCCGGGACAGCCGAAGTTATGGCTACACCTTC. As protein: CASSRDSRSYGYTF.

This chain connects TRBV14 to TRBJ1-1, with 7 bases aligning to TRBD1. V trimming: 1 base; J trimming: 5 bases; junction bases outside the gene matches: 7. CDR1 and CDR2 from the germline V gene are SGHDN and FVKESK. The CDR3 length is 15 residues. The CDR3 sequence is CASSQVSTGRTEAFF. Written as DNA, the CDR3 is TGTGCCAGCAGCCAAGTGTCGACAGGGAGAACTGAAGCTTTCTTT.

This sequence joins TRBV24-1 and TRBJ1-3; 9 nucleotides match TRBD1. The trim removed 4 bases at V and 6 bases at J, leaving 6 bases unmatched. The germline V gene encodes CDR1 KGHDR and CDR2 SFDVKD. The CDR3 length is 15 residues. Here the CDR3 DNA reads TGTGCCACCAGTGACCCCCGGGACAGGGCAAACACCATATATTTT. Translated: CATSDPRDRANTIYF.

This clone was seen only once. Here the CDR3 DNA reads TGTGCCAGCAGATTTGACATAACCTATGGCTACACCTTC. Translating it yields CASRFDITYGYTF. This rearrangement joins TRBV6-5 to TRBJ1-2; unclear D gene. Germline values: CDR1 MNHEY, CDR2 SVGAGI. This CDR3 has 13 amino acids. V dropped 6 bases and J dropped 4 bases, with 12 bases sitting between them.

The CDR3 DNA follows: TGTGCCAGCAGCGCACAGGGTAGAGACACCATATATTTT. Protein: CASSAQGRDTIYF. V is TRBV5-4 and J is TRBJ1-3; a possible D gene is TRBD1 (6 bases). CDR1 is SGHNT and CDR2 is YYREEE in the germline V gene (reference sequence). V lost 4 bases and J 8 bases, leaving 13 bases between the germline ends. The CDR3 sequence is 13 residues long.

The chain joins TRBV12-3 or TRBV12-4 to TRBJ1-2; D is unresolved. The CDR3 covers 13 residues. V was cut by 6 bases and J by 7 bases, with 15 bases left in between. CDR3 residues: CASSAGLHSGYTF. DNA for the CDR3: TGTGCCAGCAGCGCCGGCTTACACAGTGGCTACACCTTC.

This clone appeared once. The rearrangement joins TRBV29-1 to TRBJ2-1; TRBD1 matches at 7 bases. The CDR3 contains 13 residues. Looked up from germline, CDR1 is SQVTM and CDR2 is ANQGSEA. After removal of 7 bases from V and 1 base from J, the junction contained 4 bases not matched to a gene. CDR3 in DNA: TGCAGCGCTGACAGGGAATCCTACAATGAGCAGTTCTTC. Translating gives CSADRESYNEQFF.